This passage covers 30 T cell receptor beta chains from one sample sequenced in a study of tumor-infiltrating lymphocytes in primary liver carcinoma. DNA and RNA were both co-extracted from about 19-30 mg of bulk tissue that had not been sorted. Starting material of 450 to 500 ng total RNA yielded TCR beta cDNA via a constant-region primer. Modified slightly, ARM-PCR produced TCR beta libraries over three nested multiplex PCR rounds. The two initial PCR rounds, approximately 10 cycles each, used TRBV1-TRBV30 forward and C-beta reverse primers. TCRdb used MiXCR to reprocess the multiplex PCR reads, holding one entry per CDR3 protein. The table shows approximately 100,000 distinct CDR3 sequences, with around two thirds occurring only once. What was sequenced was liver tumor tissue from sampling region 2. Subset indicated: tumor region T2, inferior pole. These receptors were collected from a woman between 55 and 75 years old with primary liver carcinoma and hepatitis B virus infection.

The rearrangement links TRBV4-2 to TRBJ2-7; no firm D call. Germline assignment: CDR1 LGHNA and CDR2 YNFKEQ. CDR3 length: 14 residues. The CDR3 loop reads CVNSQGRDSYEQYF. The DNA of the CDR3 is TGTGTCAACAGCCAAGGACGAGACTCCTACGAGCAGTACTTC.

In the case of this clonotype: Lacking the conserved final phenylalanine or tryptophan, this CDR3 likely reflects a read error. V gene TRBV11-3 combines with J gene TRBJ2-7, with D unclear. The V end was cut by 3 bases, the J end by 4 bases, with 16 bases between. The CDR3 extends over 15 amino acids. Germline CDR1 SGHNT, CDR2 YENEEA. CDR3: CASSFSPRDGYEQYL. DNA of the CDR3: TGTGCCAGCAGCTTCTCCCCCCGAGACGGATACGAGCAGTACCTC.

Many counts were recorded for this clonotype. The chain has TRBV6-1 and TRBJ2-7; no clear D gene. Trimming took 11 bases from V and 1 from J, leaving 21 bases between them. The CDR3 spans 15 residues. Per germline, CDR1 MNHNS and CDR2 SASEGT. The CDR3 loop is CALKIYPDPSYEQYF. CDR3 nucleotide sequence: TGTGCCCTAAAGATATATCCAGATCCGTCCTACGAGCAGTACTTC.

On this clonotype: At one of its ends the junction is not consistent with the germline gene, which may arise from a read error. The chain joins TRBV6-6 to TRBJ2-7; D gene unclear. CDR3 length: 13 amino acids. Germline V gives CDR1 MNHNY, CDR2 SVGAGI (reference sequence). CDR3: CASSYTNSYEQHF. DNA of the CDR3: TGTGCCAGCAGTTACACGAACTCCTACGAGCAGCACTTC.

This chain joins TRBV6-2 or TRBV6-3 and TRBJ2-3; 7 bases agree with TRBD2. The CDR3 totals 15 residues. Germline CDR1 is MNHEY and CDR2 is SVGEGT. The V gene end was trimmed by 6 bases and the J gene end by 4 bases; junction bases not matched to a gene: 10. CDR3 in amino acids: CASRSPGLGSDTQYF. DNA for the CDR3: TGTGCCAGCAGAAGCCCTGGACTAGGCTCAGATACGCAGTATTTT.

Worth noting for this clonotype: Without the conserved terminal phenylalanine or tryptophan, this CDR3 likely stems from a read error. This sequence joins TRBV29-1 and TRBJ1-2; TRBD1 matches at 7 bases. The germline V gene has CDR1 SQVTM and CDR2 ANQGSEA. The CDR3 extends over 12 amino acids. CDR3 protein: CSVAQGDYGYTI. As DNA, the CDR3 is TGCAGCGTCGCTCAGGGGGACTATGGTTACACCATC.

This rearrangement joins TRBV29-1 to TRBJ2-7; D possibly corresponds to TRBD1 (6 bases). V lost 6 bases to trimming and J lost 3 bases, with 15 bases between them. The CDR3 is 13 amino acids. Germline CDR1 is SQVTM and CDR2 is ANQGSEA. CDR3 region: CSVWGHGIYEQYF. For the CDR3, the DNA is TGCAGCGTGTGGGGACACGGTATCTACGAGCAGTACTTC.

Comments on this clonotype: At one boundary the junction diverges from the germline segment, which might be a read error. In nucleotides, the CDR3 is TGTGCCAGCAGTTTACGACAGGGACAGAGATTCTACAATGAGCGGTTCTTC. It is translated as CASSLRQGQRFYNERFF. The chain links TRBV11-2 to TRBJ2-1; 7 bases match TRBD1. The CDR3 has 17 amino acids. The V gene's germline CDR1 is SGHAT and CDR2 FQNNGV.

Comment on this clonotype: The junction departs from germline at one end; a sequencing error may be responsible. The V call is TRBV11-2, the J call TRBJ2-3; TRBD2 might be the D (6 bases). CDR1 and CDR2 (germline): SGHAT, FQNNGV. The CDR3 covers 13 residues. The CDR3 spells CASSLGRLDTQCF. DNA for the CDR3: TGTGCCAGCAGCCTCGGGAGACTAGATACGCAGTGTTTT. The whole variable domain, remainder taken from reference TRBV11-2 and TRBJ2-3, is EAGVAQSPRYKIIEKRQSVAFWCNPISGHATLYWYQQILGQGPKLLIQFQNNGVVDDSQLPKDRFSAERLKGVDSTLKIQPAKLEDSAVYLCASSLGRLDTQCFGPGTRLTVL.

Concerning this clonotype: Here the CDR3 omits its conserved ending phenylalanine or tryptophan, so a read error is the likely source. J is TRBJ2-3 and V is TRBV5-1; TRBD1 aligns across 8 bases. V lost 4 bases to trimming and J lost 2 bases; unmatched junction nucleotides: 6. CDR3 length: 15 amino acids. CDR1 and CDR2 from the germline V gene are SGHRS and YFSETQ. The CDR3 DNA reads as TGCGCCAGCAGCCGAAGGACAGGGTACACAGATACGCAGTATCTT. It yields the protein CASSRRTGYTDTQYL.

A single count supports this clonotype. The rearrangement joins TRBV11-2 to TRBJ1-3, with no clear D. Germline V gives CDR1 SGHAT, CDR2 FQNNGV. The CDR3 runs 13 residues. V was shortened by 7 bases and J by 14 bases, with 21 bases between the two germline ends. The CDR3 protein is CASNDLLGNSVYF. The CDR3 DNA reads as TGTGCCAGCAACGATCTACTCGGAAACAGCGTATATTTT. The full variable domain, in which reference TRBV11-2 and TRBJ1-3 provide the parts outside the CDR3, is EAGVAQSPRYKIIEKRQSVAFWCNPISGHATLYWYQQILGQGPKLLIQFQNNGVVDDSQLPKDRFSAERLKGVDSTLKIQPAKLEDSAVYLCASNDLLGNSVYFGEGSWLTVV.

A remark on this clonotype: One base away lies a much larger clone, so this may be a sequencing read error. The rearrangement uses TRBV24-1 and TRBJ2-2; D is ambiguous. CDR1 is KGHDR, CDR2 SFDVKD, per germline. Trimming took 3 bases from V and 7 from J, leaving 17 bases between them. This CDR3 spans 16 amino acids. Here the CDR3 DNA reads TGTGCCACCAGTGATCCCCGGGCGCGATGGCTCGGGGAGCTGTTTTTT. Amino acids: CATSDPRARWLGELFF.

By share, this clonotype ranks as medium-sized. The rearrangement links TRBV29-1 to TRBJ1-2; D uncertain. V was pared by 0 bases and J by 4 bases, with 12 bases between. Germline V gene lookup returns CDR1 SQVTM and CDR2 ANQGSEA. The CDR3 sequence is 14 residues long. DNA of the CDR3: TGCAGCGTTGAAGATAGAAGCAGATCCTATGGCTACACCTTC. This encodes CSVEDRSRSYGYTF.

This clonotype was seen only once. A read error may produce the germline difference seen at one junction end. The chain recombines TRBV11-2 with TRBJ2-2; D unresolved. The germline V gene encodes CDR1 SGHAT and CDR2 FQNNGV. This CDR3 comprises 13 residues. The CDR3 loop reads CTSSHGNTVELFF. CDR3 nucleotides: TGTACCAGCAGCCATGGCAACACTGTGGAGCTGTTTTTT.

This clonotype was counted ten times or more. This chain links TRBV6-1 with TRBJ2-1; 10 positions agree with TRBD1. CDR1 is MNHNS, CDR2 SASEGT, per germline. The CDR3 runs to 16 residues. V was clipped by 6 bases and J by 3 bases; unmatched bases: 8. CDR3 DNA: TGTGCCAGCAGCACCCACCGGGACAGGGGCTACAATGAGCAGTTCTTC. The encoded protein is CASSTHRDRGYNEQFF.

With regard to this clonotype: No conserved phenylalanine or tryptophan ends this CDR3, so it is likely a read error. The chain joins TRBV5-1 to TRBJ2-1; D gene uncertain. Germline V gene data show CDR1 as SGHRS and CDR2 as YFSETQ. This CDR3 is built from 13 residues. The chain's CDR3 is CPSSLDFYNEQFL. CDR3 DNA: TGCCCCAGCAGCTTGGATTTCTACAATGAGCAGTTCTTA.

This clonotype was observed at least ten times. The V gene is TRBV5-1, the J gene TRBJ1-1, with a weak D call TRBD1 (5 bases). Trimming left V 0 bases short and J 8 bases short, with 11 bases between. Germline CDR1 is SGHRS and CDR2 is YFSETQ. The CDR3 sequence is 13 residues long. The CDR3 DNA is TGCGCCAGCAGCTTGGGAGGGGAAAACGAAGCTTTCTTT. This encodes CASSLGGENEAFF.

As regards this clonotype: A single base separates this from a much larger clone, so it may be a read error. The CDR3 loop reads CVSSAGLAGNEQFF. The CDR3 DNA follows: TGCGTCAGCAGCGCCGGACTAGCGGGAAATGAGCAGTTCTTC. The chain uses TRBV5-1 and TRBJ2-1; TRBD2 aligns across 12 bases. The CDR3 consists of 14 residues. The germline CDR1 and CDR2 sequences are SGHRS and YFSETQ.

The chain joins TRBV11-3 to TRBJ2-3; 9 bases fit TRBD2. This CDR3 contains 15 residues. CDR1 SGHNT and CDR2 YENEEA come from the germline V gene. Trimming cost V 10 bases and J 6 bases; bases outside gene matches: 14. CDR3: CANSLPPLAGDTQYF. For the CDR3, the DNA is TGTGCCAATAGCTTACCTCCACTAGCGGGTGATACGCAGTATTTT.

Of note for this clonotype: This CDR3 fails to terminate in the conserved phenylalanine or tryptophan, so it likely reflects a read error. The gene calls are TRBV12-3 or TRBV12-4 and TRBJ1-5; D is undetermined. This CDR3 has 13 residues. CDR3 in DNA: TGTGCCAGCAGTTTAGGGGAGAATCAGTCCCAGCATCTT. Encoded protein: CASSLGENQSQHL.

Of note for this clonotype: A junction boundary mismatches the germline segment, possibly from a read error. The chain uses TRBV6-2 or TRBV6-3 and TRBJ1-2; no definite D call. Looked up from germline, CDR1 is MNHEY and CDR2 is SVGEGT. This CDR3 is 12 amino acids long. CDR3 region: CASSHPYHGYTF. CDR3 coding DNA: TGTGCCAGCAGCCACCCTTACCATGGATACACCTTC.

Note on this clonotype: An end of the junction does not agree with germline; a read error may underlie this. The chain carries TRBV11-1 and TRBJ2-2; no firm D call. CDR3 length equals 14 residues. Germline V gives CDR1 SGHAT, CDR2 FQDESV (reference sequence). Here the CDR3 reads CACRPSIDTGELFF. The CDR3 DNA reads TGTGCCTGCAGGCCGAGCATTGACACCGGGGAGCTGTTTTTT. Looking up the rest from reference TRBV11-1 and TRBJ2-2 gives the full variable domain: EAEVAQSPRYKITEKSQAVAFWCDPISGHATLYWYRQILGQGPELLVQFQDESVVDDSQLPKDRFSAERLKGVDSTLKIQPAELGDSAMYLCACRPSIDTGELFFGEGSRLTVL.

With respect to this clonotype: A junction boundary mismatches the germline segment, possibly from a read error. CDR3: CASSPRQLNTETFF. The DNA for the CDR3 is TGTGCCAGCAGTCCACGACAGCTCAACACTGAAACTTTCTTT. The chain recombines TRBV11-3 with TRBJ1-1; D may be TRBD1 (5 bases). CDR1 and CDR2 (germline): SGHNT, YENEEA. This CDR3 is built from 14 residues. Full variable domain (missing parts from reference TRBV11-3 and TRBJ1-1): EAGVVQSPRYKIIEKKQPVAFWCNPISGHNTLYWYLQNLGQGPELLIRYENEEAVDDSQLPKDRFSAERLKGVDSTLKIQPAELGDSAVYLCASSPRQLNTETFFGQGTRLTVV.

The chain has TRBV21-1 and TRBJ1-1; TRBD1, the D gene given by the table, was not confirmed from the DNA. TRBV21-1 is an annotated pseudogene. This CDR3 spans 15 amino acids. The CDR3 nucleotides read TGTGCCAGCAGCATCCCGGGACAGGGTCCAACTGAAGCTTTCTTT. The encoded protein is CASSIPGQGPTEAFF.

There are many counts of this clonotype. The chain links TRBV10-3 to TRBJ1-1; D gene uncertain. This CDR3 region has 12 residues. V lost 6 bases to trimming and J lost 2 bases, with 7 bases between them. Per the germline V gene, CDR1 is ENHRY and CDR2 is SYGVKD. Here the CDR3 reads CAIRGVNTEAFF. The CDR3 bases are TGTGCCATCAGAGGAGTTAACACTGAAGCTTTCTTT.

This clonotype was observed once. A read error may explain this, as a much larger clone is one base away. The DNA of the CDR3 is TGCGCCAGCAGCTTTGACCCCAGCGGGAGGGCCAATGAGCAGTTCTTC. Protein: CASSFDPSGRANEQFF. This sequence joins TRBV5-1 and TRBJ2-1; 10 bases agree with TRBD2. Germline CDR1 reads SGHRS; CDR2 reads YFSETQ. There are 16 residues in the CDR3. Trimming at V came to 2 bases and at J to 6 bases, leaving 8 bases not matched to a gene.

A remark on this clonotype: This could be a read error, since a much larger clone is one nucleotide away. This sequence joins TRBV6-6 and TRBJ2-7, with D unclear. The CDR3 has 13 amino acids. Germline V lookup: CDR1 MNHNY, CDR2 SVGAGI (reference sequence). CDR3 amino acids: CTSSLQASYEQYF. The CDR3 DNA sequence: TGTACCAGCAGTCTCCAGGCCTCCTACGAGCAGTACTTC.

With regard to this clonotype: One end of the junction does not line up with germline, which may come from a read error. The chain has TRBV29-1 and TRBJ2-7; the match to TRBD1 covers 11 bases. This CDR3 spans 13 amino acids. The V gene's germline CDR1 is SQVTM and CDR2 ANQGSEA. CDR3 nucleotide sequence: TGCGGCATATGGACAGGGGGCTCCTACGGGCAGTACTTC. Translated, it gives CGIWTGGSYGQYF.

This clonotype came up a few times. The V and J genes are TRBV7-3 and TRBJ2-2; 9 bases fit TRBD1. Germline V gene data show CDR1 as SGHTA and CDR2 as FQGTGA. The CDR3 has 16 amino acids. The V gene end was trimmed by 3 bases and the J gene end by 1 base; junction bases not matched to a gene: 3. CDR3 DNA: TGTGCCAGCAGCTTGGGGACAGGGAGGAACACCGGGGAGCTGTTTTTT. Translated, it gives CASSLGTGRNTGELFF.

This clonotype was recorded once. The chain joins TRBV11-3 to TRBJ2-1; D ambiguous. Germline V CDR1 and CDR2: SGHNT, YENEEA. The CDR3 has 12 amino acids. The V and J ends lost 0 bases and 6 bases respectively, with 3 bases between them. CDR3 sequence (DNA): TGTGCCAGCAGCTTAGACAGCAATGAGCAGTTCTTC. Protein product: CASSLDSNEQFF. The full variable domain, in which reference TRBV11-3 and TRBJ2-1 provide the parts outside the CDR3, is EAGVVQSPRYKIIEKKQPVAFWCNPISGHNTLYWYLQNLGQGPELLIRYENEEAVDDSQLPKDRFSAERLKGVDSTLKIQPAELGDSAVYLCASSLDSNEQFFGPGTRLTVL.